Listed below are T cell receptor beta chains from one sample, sequenced in a study of blood T cell repertoires in COVID-19. Profiling relied on immunoSEQ multiplex PCR, and the TCRdb table lists in-frame clones only, not all of them. The table shows 300,000 to 450,000 clones, with over 75% occurring only once. Sequencing was done on a sample of peripheral blood. The source is a woman in her twenties or thirties with COVID-19, enrolled during active disease. The conserved cysteine and the conserved F or W are not part of the CDR3 here. Rows give clone size only sometimes, using once, few, many, or a class for an expanded clone.

clone_size: -
v_call: TRBV4-2
cdr3_aa: ASSQDRGTQY

clone_size: -
v_call: TRBV10-3
cdr3_aa: AISERILAASYEQY

clone_size: -
v_call: TRBV12-3/TRBV12-4
cdr3_aa: ASRRGMKETQY

clone_size: -
v_call: TRBV2
cdr3_aa: ASSTRDRAHEQY

clone_size: -
v_call: TRBV7-2
cdr3_aa: ASSVGGGLAKNIQY

clone_size: -
v_call: TRBV7-6
cdr3_aa: ASSTGQGAYGYT

clone_size: -
v_call: TRBV7-9
cdr3_aa: ASSLEGAYEQY

clone_size: -
v_call: TRBV29-1
cdr3_aa: SALGTGPGGGNTIY

clone_size: -
v_call: TRBV28
cdr3_aa: ASSFESNGASYEQY

clone_size: -
v_call: TRBV30
cdr3_aa: AWDLGQSYNEQF

clone_size: -
v_call: TRBV24-1
cdr3_aa: ATSRGQSFYNEQF

clone_size: -
v_call: TRBV5-1
cdr3_aa: ASSLPGQGLVEGSYNEQF

clone_size: few
v_call: TRBV3-1/TRBV3-2
cdr3_aa: ASSPAGAQGYT

clone_size: -
v_call: TRBV4-1
cdr3_aa: SRTQRQETQY

clone_size: -
v_call: TRBV5-5
cdr3_aa: ASWDSPETQY

clone_size: -
v_call: TRBV5-4
cdr3_aa: ASRPMSGSYNEQF

clone_size: few
v_call: TRBV4-1
cdr3_aa: ASSQVGTGDSGNTIY

clone_size: -
v_call: TRBV6-5
cdr3_aa: ASSNGQASSYGYT

clone_size: -
v_call: TRBV3-1/TRBV3-2
cdr3_aa: ASSPDSRNTIY

clone_size: -
v_call: TRBV9
cdr3_aa: ASSPDSRVSDEQF

clone_size: -
v_call: TRBV6-1
cdr3_aa: ASSDPTSGRAREQF

clone_size: once
v_call: TRBV19
cdr3_aa: ASSIGATQETQY

clone_size: -
v_call: TRBV7-8
cdr3_aa: ASSLGRLAGPPRAGELF

clone_size: -
v_call: TRBV3-1/TRBV3-2
cdr3_aa: ASSLSGEGGTEAF

clone_size: -
v_call: TRBV27
cdr3_aa: ASSFSRETSTDTQY

clone_size: -
v_call: TRBV5-4
cdr3_aa: ASSPGGTTDTQY